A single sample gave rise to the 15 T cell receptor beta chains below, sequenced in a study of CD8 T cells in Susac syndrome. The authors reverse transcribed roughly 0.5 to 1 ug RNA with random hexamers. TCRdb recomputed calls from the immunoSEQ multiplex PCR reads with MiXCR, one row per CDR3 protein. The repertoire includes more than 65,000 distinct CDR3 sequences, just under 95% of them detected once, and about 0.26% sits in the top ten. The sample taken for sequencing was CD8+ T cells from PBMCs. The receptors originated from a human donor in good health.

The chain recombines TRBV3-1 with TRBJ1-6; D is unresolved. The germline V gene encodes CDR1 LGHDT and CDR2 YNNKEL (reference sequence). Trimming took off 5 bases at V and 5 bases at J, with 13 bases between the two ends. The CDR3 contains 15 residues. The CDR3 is CASSAWETDNSPLHF. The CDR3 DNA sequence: TGTGCCAGCAGCGCATGGGAGACGGATAATTCACCCCTCCACTTT.

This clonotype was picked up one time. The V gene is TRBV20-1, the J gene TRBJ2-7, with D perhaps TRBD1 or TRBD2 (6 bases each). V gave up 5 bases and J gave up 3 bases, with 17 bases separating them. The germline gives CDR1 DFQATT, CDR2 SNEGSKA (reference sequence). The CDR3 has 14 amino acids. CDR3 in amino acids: CSAYQQGGYYEQYF. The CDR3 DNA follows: TGCAGTGCTTACCAACAGGGAGGTTACTACGAGCAGTACTTC.

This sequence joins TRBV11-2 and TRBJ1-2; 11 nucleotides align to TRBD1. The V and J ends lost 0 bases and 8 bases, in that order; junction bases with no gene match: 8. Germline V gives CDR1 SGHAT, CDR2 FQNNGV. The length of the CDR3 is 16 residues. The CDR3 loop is CASSLDAGQGAQGYTF. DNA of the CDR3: TGTGCCAGCAGCTTAGATGCCGGACAGGGGGCGCAAGGCTACACCTTC.

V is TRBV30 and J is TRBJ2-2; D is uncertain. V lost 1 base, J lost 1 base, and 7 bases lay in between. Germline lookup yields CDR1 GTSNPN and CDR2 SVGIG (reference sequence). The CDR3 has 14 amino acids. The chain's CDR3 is CAWSGLGNTGELFF. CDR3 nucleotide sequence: TGTGCCTGGAGTGGACTGGGGAACACCGGGGAGCTGTTTTTT.

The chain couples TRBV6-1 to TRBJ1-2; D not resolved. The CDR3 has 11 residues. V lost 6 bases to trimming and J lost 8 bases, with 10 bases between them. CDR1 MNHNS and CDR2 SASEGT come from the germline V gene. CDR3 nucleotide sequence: TGTGCCAGCAGGTCGGCTTTCGGCTACACCTTC. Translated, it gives CASRSAFGYTF.

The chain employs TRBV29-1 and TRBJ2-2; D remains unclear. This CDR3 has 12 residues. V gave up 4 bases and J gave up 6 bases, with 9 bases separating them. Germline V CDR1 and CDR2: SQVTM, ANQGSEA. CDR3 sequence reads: CSVGSQAGELFF. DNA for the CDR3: TGCAGCGTTGGGTCCCAGGCCGGGGAGCTGTTTTTT.

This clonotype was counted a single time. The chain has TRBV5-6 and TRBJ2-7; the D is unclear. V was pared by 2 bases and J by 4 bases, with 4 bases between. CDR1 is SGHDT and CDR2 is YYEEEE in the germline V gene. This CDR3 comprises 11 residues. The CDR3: CASSFGYEQYV. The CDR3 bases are TGTGCCAGCAGCTTTGGTTACGAGCAGTACGTC.

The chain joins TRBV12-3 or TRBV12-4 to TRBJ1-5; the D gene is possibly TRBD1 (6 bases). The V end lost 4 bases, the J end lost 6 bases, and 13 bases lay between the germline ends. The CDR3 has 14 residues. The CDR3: CASSSGAASQPQHF. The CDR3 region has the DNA TGTGCCAGCAGTTCAGGGGCCGCGAGTCAGCCCCAGCATTTT.

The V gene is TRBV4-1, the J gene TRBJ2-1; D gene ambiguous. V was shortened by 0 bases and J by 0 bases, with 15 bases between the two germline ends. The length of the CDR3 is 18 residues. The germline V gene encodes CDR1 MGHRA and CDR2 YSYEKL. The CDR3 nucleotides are TGCGCCAGCAGCCAAGATTTTGGCGGCGGTAGCTCCTACAATGAGCAGTTCTTC. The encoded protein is CASSQDFGGGSSYNEQFF.

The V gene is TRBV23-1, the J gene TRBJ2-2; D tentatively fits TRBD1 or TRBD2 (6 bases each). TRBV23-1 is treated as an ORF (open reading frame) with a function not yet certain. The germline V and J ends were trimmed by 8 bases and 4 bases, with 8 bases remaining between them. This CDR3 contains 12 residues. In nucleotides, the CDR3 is TGCGCCAGCGGGGGGCCCACCGGGGAGCTGTTTTTT. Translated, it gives CASGGPTGELFF.

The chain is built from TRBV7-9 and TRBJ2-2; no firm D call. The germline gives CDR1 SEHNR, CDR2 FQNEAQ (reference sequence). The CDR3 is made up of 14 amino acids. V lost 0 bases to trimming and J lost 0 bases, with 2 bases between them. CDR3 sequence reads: CASSLATNTGELFF. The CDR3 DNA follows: TGTGCCAGCAGCTTAGCCACGAACACCGGGGAGCTGTTTTTT.

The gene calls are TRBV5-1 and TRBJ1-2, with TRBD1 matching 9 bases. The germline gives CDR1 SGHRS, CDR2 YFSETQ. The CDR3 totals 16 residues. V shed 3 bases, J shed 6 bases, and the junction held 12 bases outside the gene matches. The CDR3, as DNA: TGCGCCAGCAGCTCCCCTCTGGACAGGGGACTGGATGGCTACACCTTC. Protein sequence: CASSSPLDRGLDGYTF.

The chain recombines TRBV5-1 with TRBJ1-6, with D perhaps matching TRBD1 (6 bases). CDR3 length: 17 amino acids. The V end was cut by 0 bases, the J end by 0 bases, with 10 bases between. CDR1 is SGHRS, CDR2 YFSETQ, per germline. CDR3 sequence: CASSLAGVRSYNSPLHF. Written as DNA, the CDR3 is TGCGCCAGCAGCTTGGCAGGGGTCCGCTCCTATAATTCACCCCTCCACTTT.

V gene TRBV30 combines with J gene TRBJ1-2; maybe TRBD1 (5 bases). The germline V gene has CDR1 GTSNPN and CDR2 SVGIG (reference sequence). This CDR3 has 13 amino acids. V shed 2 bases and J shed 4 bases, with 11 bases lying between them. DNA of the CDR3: TGTGCCTGGAGTTTAAATGGGGGCTATGGCTACACCTTC. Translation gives CAWSLNGGYGYTF.

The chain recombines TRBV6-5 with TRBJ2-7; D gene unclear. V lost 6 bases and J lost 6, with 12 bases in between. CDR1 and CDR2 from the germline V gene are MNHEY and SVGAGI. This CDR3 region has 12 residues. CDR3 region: CASSPNRAEQYF. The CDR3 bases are TGTGCCAGCAGCCCTAATCGGGCCGAGCAGTACTTC.